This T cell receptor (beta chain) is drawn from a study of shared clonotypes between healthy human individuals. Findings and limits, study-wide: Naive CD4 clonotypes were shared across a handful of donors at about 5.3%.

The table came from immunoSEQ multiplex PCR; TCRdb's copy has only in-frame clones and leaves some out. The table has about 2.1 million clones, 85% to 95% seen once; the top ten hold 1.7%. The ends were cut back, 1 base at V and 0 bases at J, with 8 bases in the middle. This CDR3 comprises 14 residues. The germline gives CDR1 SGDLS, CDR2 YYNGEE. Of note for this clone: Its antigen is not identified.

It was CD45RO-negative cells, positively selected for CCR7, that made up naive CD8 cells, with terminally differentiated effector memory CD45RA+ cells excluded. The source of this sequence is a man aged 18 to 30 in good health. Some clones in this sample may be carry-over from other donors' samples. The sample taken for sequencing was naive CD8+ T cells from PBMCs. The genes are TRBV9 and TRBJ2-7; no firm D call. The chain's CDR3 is CASSVTLSSYEQYF. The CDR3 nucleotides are TGTGCCAGCAGCGTAACCCTGAGCTCCTACGAGCAGTACTTC.